The entry below describes one T cell receptor (beta chain). This entry belongs to a study of early T cells in non-severe SARS-CoV-2 infection. The CDR3 has 15 residues. The germline gives CDR1 MNHEY, CDR2 SMNVEV (reference sequence). V shed 7 bases and J 3 bases; nucleotides not matched to a gene: 8. Attachment of unique molecular identifiers was made to individual cDNA molecules. MiXCR was run by TCRdb on the 5' RACE reads, yielding one entry per CDR3 protein. Among some 51,000 distinct CDR3 sequences, under 15% were seen once, and the ten largest hold 9% to 10%. Material: whole blood, obtained at baseline. The sequence came from an adult who was a healthcare worker with PCR-confirmed SARS-CoV-2 infection or an uninfected control (not recorded which). The gene calls are TRBV27 and TRBJ2-3; 9 nucleotides agree with TRBD1. CDR3 sequence (DNA): TGTGCCAGCAACATTGGGACAGGGAATACAGATACGCAGTATTTT. It codes for CASNIGTGNTDTQYF.